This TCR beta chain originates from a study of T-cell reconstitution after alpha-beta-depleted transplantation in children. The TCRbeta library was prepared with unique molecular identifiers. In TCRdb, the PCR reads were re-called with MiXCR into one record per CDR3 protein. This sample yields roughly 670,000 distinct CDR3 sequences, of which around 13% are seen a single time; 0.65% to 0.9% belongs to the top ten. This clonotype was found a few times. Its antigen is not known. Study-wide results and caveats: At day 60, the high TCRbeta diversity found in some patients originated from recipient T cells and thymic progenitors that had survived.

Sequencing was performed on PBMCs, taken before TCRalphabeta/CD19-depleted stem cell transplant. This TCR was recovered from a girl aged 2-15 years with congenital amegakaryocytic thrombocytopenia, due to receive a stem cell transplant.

CDR3 DNA sequence: TGCGCCAGCAGCTTGGAGCGGATAAGGACAGGGGCTAATCAGCCCCAGCATTTT. Its protein is CASSLERIRTGANQPQHF. V is TRBV5-1 and J is TRBJ1-5; 9 bases fit TRBD1. This CDR3 has 18 residues. CDR1 and CDR2 (germline): SGHRS, YFSETQ. The ends lost 0 bases at V and 4 bases at J; junction bases unmatched: 11.